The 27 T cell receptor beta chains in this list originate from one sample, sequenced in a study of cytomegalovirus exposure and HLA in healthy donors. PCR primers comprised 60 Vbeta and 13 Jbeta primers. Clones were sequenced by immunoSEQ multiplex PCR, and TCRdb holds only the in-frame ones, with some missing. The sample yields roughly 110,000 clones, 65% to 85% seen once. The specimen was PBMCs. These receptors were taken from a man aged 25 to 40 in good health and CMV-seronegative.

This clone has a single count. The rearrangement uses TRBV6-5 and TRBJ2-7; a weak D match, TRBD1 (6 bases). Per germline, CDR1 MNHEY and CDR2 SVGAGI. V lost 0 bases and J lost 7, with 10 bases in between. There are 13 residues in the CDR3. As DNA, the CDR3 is TGTGCCAGCAGTTACTCGGCAGGGGAGGAGCAGTACTTC. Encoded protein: CASSYSAGEEQYF.

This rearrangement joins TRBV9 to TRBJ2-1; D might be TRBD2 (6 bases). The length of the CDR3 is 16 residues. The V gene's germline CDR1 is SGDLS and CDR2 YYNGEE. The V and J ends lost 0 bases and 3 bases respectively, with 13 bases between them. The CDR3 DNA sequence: TGTGCCAGCAGCGTAGTGGGGGGAGGTTACTACAATGAGCAGTTCTTC. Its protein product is CASSVVGGGYYNEQFF.

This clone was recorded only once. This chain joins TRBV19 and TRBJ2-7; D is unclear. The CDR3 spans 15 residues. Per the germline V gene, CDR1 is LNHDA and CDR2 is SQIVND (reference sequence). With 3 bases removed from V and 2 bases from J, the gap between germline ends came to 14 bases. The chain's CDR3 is CASSMDTDEPYEQYF. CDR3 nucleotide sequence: TGTGCCAGTAGTATGGATACAGACGAACCCTACGAGCAGTACTTC.

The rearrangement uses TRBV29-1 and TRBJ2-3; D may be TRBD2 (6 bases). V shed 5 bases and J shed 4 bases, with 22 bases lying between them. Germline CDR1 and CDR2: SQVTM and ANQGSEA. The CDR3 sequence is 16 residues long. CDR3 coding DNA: TGCAGCGTTTCCCCGGGACTCCACTCCCGGCCAGATACGCAGTATTTT. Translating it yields CSVSPGLHSRPDTQYF.

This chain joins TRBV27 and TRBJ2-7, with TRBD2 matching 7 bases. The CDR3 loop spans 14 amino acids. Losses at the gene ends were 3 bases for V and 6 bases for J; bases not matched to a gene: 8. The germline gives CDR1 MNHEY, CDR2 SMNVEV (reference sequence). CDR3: CASSFQRGGAEQYF. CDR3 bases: TGTGCCAGCAGTTTTCAGCGGGGCGGGGCCGAGCAGTACTTC.

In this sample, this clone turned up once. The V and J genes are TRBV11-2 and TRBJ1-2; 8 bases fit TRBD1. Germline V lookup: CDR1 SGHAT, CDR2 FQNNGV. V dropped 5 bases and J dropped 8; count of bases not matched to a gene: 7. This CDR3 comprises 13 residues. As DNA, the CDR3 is TGTGCCAGCAGCGTCGACAGGGGAAGAGGCTACACCTTC. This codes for CASSVDRGRGYTF.

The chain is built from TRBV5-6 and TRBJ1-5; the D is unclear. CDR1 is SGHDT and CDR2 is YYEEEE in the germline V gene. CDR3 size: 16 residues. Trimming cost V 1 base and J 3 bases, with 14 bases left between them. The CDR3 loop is CASSLWPGSVNQPQHF. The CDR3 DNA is TGTGCCAGCAGCTTGTGGCCGGGGTCGGTCAATCAGCCCCAGCATTTT.

The CDR3 bases are TGTGCCAGCAGTGTGGCAGGAATCTCTGGAAACACCATATATTTT. It yields the protein CASSVAGISGNTIYF. The gene calls are TRBV27 and TRBJ1-3; D not certain. Trimming pared 5 bases from V and 0 bases from J, leaving 11 bases between. Germline V CDR1 and CDR2: MNHEY, SMNVEV (reference sequence). The CDR3 contains 15 residues.

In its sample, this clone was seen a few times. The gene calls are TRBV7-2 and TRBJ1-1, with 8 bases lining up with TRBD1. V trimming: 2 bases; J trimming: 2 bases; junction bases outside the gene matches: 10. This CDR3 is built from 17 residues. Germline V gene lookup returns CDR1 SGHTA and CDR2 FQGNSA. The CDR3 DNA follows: TGTGCCAGCAGCTTATCCTCGGACAGGGCGGTTAACACTGAAGCTTTCTTT. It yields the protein CASSLSSDRAVNTEAFF.

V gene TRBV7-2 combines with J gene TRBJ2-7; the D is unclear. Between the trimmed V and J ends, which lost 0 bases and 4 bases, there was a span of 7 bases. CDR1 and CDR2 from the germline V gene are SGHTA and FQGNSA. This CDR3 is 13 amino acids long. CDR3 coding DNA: TGTGCCAGCAGCTTAGCGCTACAGTACGAGCAGTACTTC. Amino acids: CASSLALQYEQYF.

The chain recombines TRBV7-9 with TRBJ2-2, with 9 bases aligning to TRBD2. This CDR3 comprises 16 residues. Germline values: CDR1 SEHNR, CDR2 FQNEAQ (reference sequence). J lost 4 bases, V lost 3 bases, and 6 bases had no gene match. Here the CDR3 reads CASSLILAGPTGELFF. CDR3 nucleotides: TGTGCCAGCAGCTTGATCCTAGCGGGGCCCACCGGGGAGCTGTTTTTT.

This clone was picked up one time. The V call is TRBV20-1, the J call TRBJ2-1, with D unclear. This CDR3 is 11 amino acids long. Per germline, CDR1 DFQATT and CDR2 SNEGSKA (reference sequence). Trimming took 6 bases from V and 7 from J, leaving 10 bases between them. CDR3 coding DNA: TGCAGTGCAAGACTCGGGAATGAGCAGTTCTTC. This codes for CSARLGNEQFF.

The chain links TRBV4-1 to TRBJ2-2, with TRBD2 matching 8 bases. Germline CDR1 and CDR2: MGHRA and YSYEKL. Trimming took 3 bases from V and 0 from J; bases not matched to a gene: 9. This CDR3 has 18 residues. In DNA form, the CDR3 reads TGCGCCAGCAGCCAGCGGGGGGAGGGTAGGTCGAACACCGGGGAGCTGTTTTTT. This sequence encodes CASSQRGEGRSNTGELFF.

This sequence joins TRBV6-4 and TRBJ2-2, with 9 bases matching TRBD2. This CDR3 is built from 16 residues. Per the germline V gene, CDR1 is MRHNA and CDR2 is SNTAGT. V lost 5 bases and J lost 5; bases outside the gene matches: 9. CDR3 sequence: CASSPAGGMSTGELFF. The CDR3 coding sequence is TGTGCCAGCAGTCCCGCGGGGGGGATGAGTACCGGGGAGCTGTTTTTT.

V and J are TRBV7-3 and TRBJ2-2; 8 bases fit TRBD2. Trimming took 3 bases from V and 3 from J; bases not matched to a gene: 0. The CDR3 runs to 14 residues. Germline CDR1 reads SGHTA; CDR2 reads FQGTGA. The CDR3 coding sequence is TGTGCCAGCAGCTTCGGGGGGGACACCGGGGAGCTGTTTTTT. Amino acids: CASSFGGDTGELFF.

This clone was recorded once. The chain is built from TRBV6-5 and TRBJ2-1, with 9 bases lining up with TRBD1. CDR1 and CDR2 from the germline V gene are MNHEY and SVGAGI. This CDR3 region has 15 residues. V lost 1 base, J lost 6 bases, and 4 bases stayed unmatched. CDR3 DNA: TGTGCCAGCAGTTACTTGGGACAGGGCCCCAATGAGCAGTTCTTC. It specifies CASSYLGQGPNEQFF.

CDR3 protein: CASSGYYEQYF. The CDR3, as DNA: TGTGCCAGCAGTGGCTACTACGAGCAGTACTTC. The chain couples TRBV25-1 to TRBJ2-7; unclear D gene. The CDR3 is 11 amino acids. In germline, CDR1 is MGHDK, CDR2 SYGVNS. Trimming stripped 4 bases from V and 3 bases from J, with 4 bases between.

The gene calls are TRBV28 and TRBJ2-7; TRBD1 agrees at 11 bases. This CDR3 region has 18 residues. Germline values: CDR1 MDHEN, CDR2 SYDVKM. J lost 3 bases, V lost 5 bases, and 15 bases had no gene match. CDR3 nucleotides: TGTGCCAGCAGTCCCAACCTGGGGTCTGGGACAGGGGGCTACGAGCAGTACTTC. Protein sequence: CASSPNLGSGTGGYEQYF. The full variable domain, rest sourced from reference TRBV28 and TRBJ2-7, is DVKVTQSSRYLVKRTGEKVFLECVQDMDHENMFWYRQDPGLGLRLIYFSYDVKMKEKGDIPEGYSVSREKKERFSLILESASTNQTSMYLCASSPNLGSGTGGYEQYFGPGTRLTVT.

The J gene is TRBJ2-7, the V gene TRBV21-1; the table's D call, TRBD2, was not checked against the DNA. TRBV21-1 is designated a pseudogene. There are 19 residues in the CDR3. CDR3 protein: CASSKEVPGLAGGPREQYF. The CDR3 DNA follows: TGTGCCAGCAGCAAAGAGGTACCGGGACTAGCGGGAGGGCCAAGGGAGCAGTACTTC.

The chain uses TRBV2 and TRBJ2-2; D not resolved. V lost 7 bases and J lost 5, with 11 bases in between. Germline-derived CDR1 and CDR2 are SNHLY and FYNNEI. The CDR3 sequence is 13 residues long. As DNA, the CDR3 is TGTGCCAGCAAACCTAGTAGGACCGGGGAGCTGTTTTTT. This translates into CASKPSRTGELFF.

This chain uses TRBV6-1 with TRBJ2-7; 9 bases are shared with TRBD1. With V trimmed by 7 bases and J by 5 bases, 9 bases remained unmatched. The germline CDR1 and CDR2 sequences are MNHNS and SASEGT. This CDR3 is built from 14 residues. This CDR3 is CASKAGTGLHEQYF. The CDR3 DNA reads TGTGCCAGCAAAGCCGGGACAGGGTTACACGAGCAGTACTTC.

CDR3 in amino acids: CASSFGLAGNNEQFF. The DNA for the CDR3 is TGTGCCAGCAGCTTCGGGCTAGCGGGGAACAATGAGCAGTTCTTC. This chain joins TRBV7-3 and TRBJ2-1, with 9 positions matching TRBD2. Germline V CDR1 and CDR2: SGHTA, FQGTGA. Losses at the gene ends were 3 bases for V and 5 bases for J; bases not matched to a gene: 5. The CDR3 has 15 amino acids.

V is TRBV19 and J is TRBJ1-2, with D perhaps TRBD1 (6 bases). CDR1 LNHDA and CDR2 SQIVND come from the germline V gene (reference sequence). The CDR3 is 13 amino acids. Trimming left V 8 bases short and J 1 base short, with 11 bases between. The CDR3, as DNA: TGTGCCAGTTCGACAGGACTTAACTATGGCTACACCTTC. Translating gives CASSTGLNYGYTF. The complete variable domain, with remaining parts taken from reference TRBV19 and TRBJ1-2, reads DGGITQSPKYLFRKEGQNVTLSCEQNLNHDAMYWYRQDPGQGLRLIYYSQIVNDFQKGDIAEGYSVSREKKESFPLTVTSAQKNPTAFYLCASSTGLNYGYTFGSGTRLTVV.

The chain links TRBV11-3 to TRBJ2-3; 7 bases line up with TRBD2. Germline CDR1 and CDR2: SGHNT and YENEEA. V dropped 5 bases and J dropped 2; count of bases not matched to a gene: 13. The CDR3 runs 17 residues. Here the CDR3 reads CASSPGGLAALTDTQYF. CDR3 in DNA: TGTGCCAGCAGCCCAGGTGGGCTAGCGGCTCTCACAGATACGCAGTATTTT.

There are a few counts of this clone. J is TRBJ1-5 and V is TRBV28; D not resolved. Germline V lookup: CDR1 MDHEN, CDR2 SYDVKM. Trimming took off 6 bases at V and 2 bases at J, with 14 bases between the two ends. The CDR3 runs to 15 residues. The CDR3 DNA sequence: TGTGCCAGCAGCCTGGCGGCAGAAGGCAATCAGCCCCAGCATTTT. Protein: CASSLAAEGNQPQHF.

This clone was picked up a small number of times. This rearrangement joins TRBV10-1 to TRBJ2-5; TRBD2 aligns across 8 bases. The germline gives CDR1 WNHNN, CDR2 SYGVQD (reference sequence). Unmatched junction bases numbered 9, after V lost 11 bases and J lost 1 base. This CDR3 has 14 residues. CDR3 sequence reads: CAPGSSGGQETQYF. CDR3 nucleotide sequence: TGCGCCCCAGGGAGCAGCGGGGGCCAAGAGACCCAGTACTTC.

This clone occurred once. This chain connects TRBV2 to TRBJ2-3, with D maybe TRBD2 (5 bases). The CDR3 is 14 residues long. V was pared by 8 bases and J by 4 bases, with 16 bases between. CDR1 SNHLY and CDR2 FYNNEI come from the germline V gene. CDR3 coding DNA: TGTGCCAGCGGAAAGTGGGAGAGGGCAGATACGCAGTATTTT. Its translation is CASGKWERADTQYF.